The 20 T cell receptor beta chains below all came from one sample that was sequenced in a study of blood T cell repertoires in COVID-19. This table comes from immunoSEQ multiplex PCR, and its TCRdb copy is limited to in-frame clones, with some not included. There are around 190,000 clones in the sample; 86% occur only once, and around 21% lies in the top ten. Sequenced input: peripheral blood. All receptors derive from a man between 65 and 79 years old with active or convalescent COVID-19.

This chain uses TRBV11-2 with TRBJ1-2, with 7 bases matching TRBD1. The CDR3 has 16 amino acids. V shed 1 base and J 0 bases; nucleotides not matched to a gene: 5. Germline V lookup: CDR1 SGHAT, CDR2 FQNNGV. CDR3 bases: TGTGCCAGCAGCTTAGGATACAGGGGTACTAACTATGGCTACACCTTC. This encodes CASSLGYRGTNYGYTF.

The rearrangement joins TRBV18 to TRBJ2-1; 7 bases are a match to TRBD2. Germline CDR1 reads KGHSH; CDR2 reads LQKENI. With 3 bases clipped from V and 9 bases from J, the junction kept 8 bases outside the gene matches. CDR3 length: 14 amino acids. The CDR3 sequence: CASSPTRREGEQFF. DNA of the CDR3: TGTGCCAGCTCACCCACCCGCAGGGAGGGTGAGCAGTTCTTC.

The rearrangement joins TRBV7-9 to TRBJ2-1; TRBD2 matches at 9 bases. Trimming at V came to 0 bases and at J to 10 bases, leaving 10 bases not matched to a gene. Germline V CDR1 and CDR2: SEHNR, FQNEAQ (reference sequence). The CDR3 extends over 16 amino acids. The CDR3 sequence: CASSLASGRGGPEQFF. The CDR3 coding sequence is TGTGCCAGCAGCTTAGCGTCGGGGCGGGGGGGCCCCGAGCAGTTCTTC.

The chain employs TRBV7-2 and TRBJ2-5, with 11 bases identical to TRBD2. Germline-derived CDR1 and CDR2 are SGHTA and FQGNSA. The CDR3 totals 17 residues. The trim removed 5 bases at V and 5 bases at J, leaving 13 bases unmatched. CDR3 DNA sequence: TGTGCCAGCAGCCCTTATGGGGAACTAGCGGGAGTGGAGACCCAGTACTTC. As protein: CASSPYGELAGVETQYF. The full variable domain, with the rest looked up from reference TRBV7-2 and TRBJ2-5, is GAGVSQSPSNKVTEKGKDVELRCDPISGHTALYWYRQSLGQGLEFLIYFQGNSAPDKSGLPSDRFSAERTGGSVSTLTIQRTQQEDSAVYLCASSPYGELAGVETQYFGPGTRLLVL.

In DNA form, the CDR3 reads TGTGCCTGCTGTGGTAGACAGGGGCGCACGATGAACACTGAAGCTTTCTTT. Translation: CACCGRQGRTMNTEAFF. This chain links TRBV2 with TRBJ1-1; 8 bases agree with TRBD1. This CDR3 spans 17 amino acids. V was pared by 11 bases and J by 0 bases, with 17 bases of the junction left unmatched. The germline gives CDR1 SNHLY, CDR2 FYNNEI. Full variable domain (remainder filled in from reference TRBV2 and TRBJ1-1): EPEVTQTPSHQVTQMGQEVILRCVPISNHLYFYWYRQILGQKVEFLVSFYNNEISEKSEIFDDQFSVERPDGSNFTLKIRSTKLEDSAMYFCACCGRQGRTMNTEAFFGQGTRLTVV.

The chain has TRBV18 and TRBJ2-5; D ambiguous. Germline lookup yields CDR1 KGHSH and CDR2 LQKENI. V was pared by 3 bases and J by 2 bases, with 16 bases between. The CDR3 contains 16 residues. The CDR3 spells CASSPQWSLLQETQYF. In DNA, the CDR3 is TGTGCCAGCTCACCTCAGTGGAGTCTGCTACAAGAGACCCAGTACTTC.

This clone appeared once. This chain joins TRBV7-2 and TRBJ1-2; 9 bases fit TRBD1. CDR1 and CDR2 (germline): SGHTA, FQGNSA. Trimming cost V 3 bases and J 6 bases; bases outside gene matches: 5. The CDR3 runs 14 residues. In nucleotides, the CDR3 is TGTGCCAGCAGCTTCGGGGGACAGGGCGATGGCTACACCTTC. This gives the protein CASSFGGQGDGYTF.

The genes are TRBV5-1 and TRBJ2-1; TRBD1 agrees at 9 bases. Per germline, CDR1 SGHRS and CDR2 YFSETQ. This CDR3 is built from 16 residues. V was pared by 4 bases and J by 5 bases, with 10 bases of the junction left unmatched. The CDR3 coding sequence is TGCGCCAGCAGCCGCTCCCCGGGACAGGGCAACAATGAGCAGTTCTTC. It translates to CASSRSPGQGNNEQFF.

The genes are TRBV6-5 and TRBJ1-2; D ambiguous. V was pared by 5 bases and J by 0 bases, with 7 bases between. Germline CDR1 is MNHEY and CDR2 is SVGAGI. The CDR3 consists of 13 residues. The CDR3 DNA follows: TGTGCCAGCAGTCAAACAGCTAACTATGGCTACACCTTC. It codes for CASSQTANYGYTF.

The rearrangement uses TRBV14 and TRBJ1-1; D gene uncertain. The CDR3 is 13 amino acids. Germline CDR1 reads SGHDN; CDR2 reads FVKESK. V lost 1 base and J lost 8, with 11 bases in between. CDR3 sequence reads: CASSQGGRLEAFF. DNA for the CDR3: TGTGCCAGCAGCCAAGGAGGGCGGTTAGAAGCTTTCTTT. The whole variable domain, filled in from reference TRBV14 and TRBJ1-1, reads EAGVTQFPSHSVIEKGQTVTLRCDPISGHDNLYWYRRVMGKEIKFLLHFVKESKQDESGMPNNRFLAERTGGTYSTLKVQPAELEDSGVYFCASSQGGRLEAFFGQGTRLTVV.

This clone occurred a few times. This chain connects TRBV9 to TRBJ1-5; possible D gene TRBD1, 6 bases. V dropped 4 bases and J dropped 1 base, with 9 bases sitting between them. Per the germline V gene, CDR1 is SGDLS and CDR2 is YYNGEE. The CDR3 is 14 residues long. The CDR3 protein is CASSRDMSNQPQHF. The CDR3 nucleotides are TGTGCCAGCAGCCGGGACATGAGCAATCAGCCCCAGCATTTT.

The chain couples TRBV15 to TRBJ2-1, with 7 bases identical to TRBD1. In germline, CDR1 is LNHNV, CDR2 YYDKDF (reference sequence). The CDR3 is 15 amino acids. J gave up 8 bases and V 4 bases, and 11 bases lay outside the gene matches. The CDR3 spells CATSILRQGDDEQFF. Written as DNA, the CDR3 is TGTGCCACCAGCATCTTGCGGCAGGGGGACGATGAGCAGTTCTTC. Full variable domain (missing parts from reference TRBV15 and TRBJ2-1): DAMVIQNPRYQVTQFGKPVTLSCSQTLNHNVMYWYQQKSSQAPKLLFHYYDKDFNNEADTPDNFQSRRPNTSFCFLDIRSPGLGDTAMYLCATSILRQGDDEQFFGPGTRLTVL.

In this sample, this clone turned up once. The V call is TRBV11-2, the J call TRBJ2-5; a possible D gene is TRBD2 (6 bases). The CDR3 runs 17 residues. Germline V gene sequence: CDR1 SGHAT, CDR2 FQNNGV. The V gene lost 0 bases and the J gene lost 2 bases, with 16 bases spanning the gap. Here the CDR3 DNA reads TGTGCCAGCAGCTTAGAGGGGGGATGGGAGAAGCAAGAGACCCAGTACTTC. This codes for CASSLEGGWEKQETQYF.

The chain carries TRBV29-1 and TRBJ2-1; perhaps TRBD2 as D (5 bases). The V and J ends lost 7 bases and 4 bases respectively, with 17 bases between them. This CDR3 comprises 14 residues. CDR1 is SQVTM, CDR2 ANQGSEA, per germline. CDR3 region: CSAYDSGKYNEQFF. CDR3 in DNA: TGCAGCGCCTATGACTCGGGGAAATACAATGAGCAGTTCTTC.

This clone has just a few counts. The rearrangement uses TRBV29-1 and TRBJ1-1; TRBD1 matches at 8 bases. Trimming took 7 bases from V and 0 from J; bases not matched to a gene: 10. This CDR3 has 15 amino acids. Germline V gene sequence: CDR1 SQVTM, CDR2 ANQGSEA. The CDR3 bases are TGCAGCGCCGGACAGGGCTGGGGAATGAACACTGAAGCTTTCTTT. Residues: CSAGQGWGMNTEAFF.

This chain links TRBV28 with TRBJ2-7; 9 bases map to TRBD1. The CDR3 is 16 residues long. The V segment lost 5 bases and the J segment 2 bases; nucleotides outside the gene matches: 10. Germline V lookup: CDR1 MDHEN, CDR2 SYDVKM. The chain's CDR3 is CASSPHQTGGTYEQYF. The DNA of the CDR3 is TGTGCCAGCAGTCCACACCAGACAGGGGGGACCTACGAGCAGTACTTC.

Here the CDR3 DNA reads TGTGCCATCAGTGAACTAGCGGGAGAAGGGAACGAGCAGTACTTC. Translating gives CAISELAGEGNEQYF. The chain carries TRBV10-3 and TRBJ2-7; 11 nucleotides align to TRBD2. After removal of 3 bases from V and 5 bases from J, the junction contained 6 bases not matched to a gene. CDR1 and CDR2 from the germline V gene are ENHRY and SYGVKD. The CDR3 spans 15 residues.

A note on this clone: Other nucleotide sequences in the sample specify the same CDR3. CDR3 amino acids: CSVDTGGRNTEAFF. In DNA form, the CDR3 reads TGCAGCGTTGACACAGGGGGCCGCAACACTGAAGCTTTCTTT. The chain couples TRBV29-1 to TRBJ1-1, with 9 positions matching TRBD1. This CDR3 has 14 amino acids. After removal of 3 bases from V and 2 bases from J, the junction contained 4 bases not matched to a gene. Looked up from germline, CDR1 is SQVTM and CDR2 is ANQGSEA.

The V call is TRBV5-1, the J call TRBJ2-7; TRBD2 matches 7 bases. CDR3 length: 13 amino acids. Trimming cost V 4 bases and J 2 bases; bases outside gene matches: 3. Germline CDR1 reads SGHRS; CDR2 reads YFSETQ. The CDR3 reads CASSVGLTYEQYF. CDR3 DNA: TGCGCCAGCAGCGTGGGACTAACCTACGAGCAGTACTTC.

This sequence joins TRBV7-2 and TRBJ1-2; TRBD1 agrees at 7 bases. CDR3 length equals 13 residues. CDR1 is SGHTA and CDR2 is FQGNSA in the germline V gene. Trimming at V came to 4 bases and at J to 6 bases, leaving 5 bases not matched to a gene. CDR3 sequence: CASSYDREDGYTF. The CDR3, as DNA: TGTGCCAGCAGCTACGACAGGGAGGATGGCTACACCTTC.